This TCR beta chain was identified during a study of glioma-infiltrating T cells after dendritic cell vaccination. Data came from immunoSEQ multiplex PCR; TCRdb stores just in-frame clones and leaves some out. Of 110,000 or so clones listed, around 91% were seen once; the top ten hold approximately 2.7%. This CDR3 spans 13 amino acids. V shed 1 base and J shed 4 bases, with 5 bases lying between them. The germline V gene encodes CDR1 SGHTA and CDR2 FQGNSA. The time point: after dendritic cell vaccination, including at tumor progression/relapse. Sequencing was performed on blood, taken after dendritic cell vaccination. J is TRBJ1-5 and V is TRBV7-2; D uncertain. This sequence originates from a human donor with glioblastoma. CDR3 sequence (DNA): TGTGCCAGCAGCTTAGACTGGAATCAGCCCCAGCATTTT. This translates into CASSLDWNQPQHF.